This TCR beta chain was captured in a study of blood T cell repertoires in COVID-19. In the original analysis: Cell counts per sample came from amplifying reference gene primers. Method: immunoSEQ multiplex PCR; TCRdb's copy keeps in-frame clones and lacks some. V and J calls and clone size come straight from that table; D and trimming were deduced from the DNA. Of more than 200,000 clones detected, roughly 90% appear once; the ten largest clones hold 2% to 2.5%. This sequence originates from a woman aged 40 to 50 who had recovered from COVID-19. Sequenced sample: peripheral blood.

This CDR3 reads CASSHLGGPINTEAFF. The CDR3 nucleotides are TGTGCCAGCAGCCACTTAGGGGGACCCATAAACACTGAAGCTTTCTTT. The V gene is TRBV11-1, the J gene TRBJ1-1, with D perhaps matching TRBD1 (6 bases). Germline assignment: CDR1 SGHAT and CDR2 FQDESV (reference sequence). The CDR3 runs 16 residues. Deletions cut 5 bases from V and 2 bases from J, with 18 bases between.